The 7 T cell receptor beta chains below were found in one sample sequenced in a study of OX40 agonist ivuxolimab in advanced cancers. Clones were sequenced by immunoSEQ multiplex PCR, and TCRdb holds only the in-frame ones, with some missing. This sample has roughly 7,000 clones, with roughly 70% found just once. Sequenced here: CD4+ or CD8+ T cells sorted from blood, sampled in a trial of the OX40 agonist ivuxolimab. These receptors were collected from an adult with an advanced solid tumor such as melanoma, head and neck, liver or kidney cancer.

The rearrangement uses TRBV27 and TRBJ2-7; D may be TRBD2 (6 bases). This CDR3 comprises 12 residues. The germline gives CDR1 MNHEY, CDR2 SMNVEV (reference sequence). The V end was cut by 3 bases, the J end by 5 bases, with 8 bases between. As DNA, the CDR3 is TGTGCCAGCAGTTTCGGCGGGAACGAGCAGTACTTC. As protein: CASSFGGNEQYF.

The J gene is TRBJ1-6, the V gene TRBV6-5; TRBD1 aligns across 7 bases. This CDR3 region has 13 residues. Germline CDR1 MNHEY, CDR2 SVGAGI. V shed 5 bases, J shed 10 bases, and the junction held 5 bases outside the gene matches. CDR3 in amino acids: CASSNRGYSPLHF. The CDR3 bases are TGTGCCAGCAGTAACAGGGGATACTCACCCCTCCACTTT.

Turning to this clone: A far larger clone is one nucleotide away, so this likely arose from a read error. The chain uses TRBV4-2 and TRBJ2-5; no definite D call. The CDR3 consists of 14 residues. Trimming removed 2 bases from V and 3 bases from J, with 10 bases in between. Germline CDR1 LGHNA, CDR2 YNFKEQ. The CDR3 sequence: CASSQSDAEETQYF. In DNA form, the CDR3 reads TGTGCCAGCAGCCAATCGGACGCAGAAGAGACCCAGTACTTC.

The rearrangement uses TRBV19 and TRBJ2-1; D is unclear. Per germline, CDR1 LNHDA and CDR2 SQIVND (reference sequence). The CDR3 covers 12 residues. Between the trimmed V and J ends, which lost 9 bases and 4 bases, there was a span of 10 bases. CDR3 amino acids: CASSFTYNEQFF. DNA for the CDR3: TGTGCCAGCAGTTTTACGTACAATGAGCAGTTCTTC.

This clone showed up just once. The V gene is TRBV19, the J gene TRBJ1-6; TRBD1 aligns across 8 bases. V lost 9 bases and J lost 9; bases outside the gene matches: 10. Germline assignment: CDR1 LNHDA and CDR2 SQIVND (reference sequence). The CDR3 extends over 14 amino acids. The CDR3: CASRVGTGLSPLHF. CDR3 bases: TGTGCCAGCAGGGTCGGGACAGGTCTTTCACCCCTCCACTTT. The full variable domain, its missing parts supplied by reference TRBV19 and TRBJ1-6, is DGGITQSPKYLFRKEGQNVTLSCEQNLNHDAMYWYRQDPGQGLRLIYYSQIVNDFQKGDIAEGYSVSREKKESFPLTVTSAQKNPTAFYLCASRVGTGLSPLHFGNGTRLTVT.

This clone was seen only a few times. CDR3 bases: TGTGCCAGCAGCCAAGACCTCTCCGGCTACAATGAGCAGTTCTTC. Its protein is CASSQDLSGYNEQFF. The chain couples TRBV4-2 to TRBJ2-1; D is uncertain. From germline, CDR1 is LGHNA and CDR2 YNFKEQ. The CDR3 runs 15 residues. V shed 0 bases and J shed 3 bases, with 9 bases lying between them.

This sequence joins TRBV7-2 and TRBJ2-1, with TRBD2 matching over 10 bases. The V and J ends lost 5 bases and 4 bases, in that order; junction bases with no gene match: 8. The CDR3 has 16 amino acids. Germline V gives CDR1 SGHTA, CDR2 FQGNSA. In nucleotides, the CDR3 is TGTGCCAGCAGCCCGCCCACTAGCGGGGATTACAATGAGCAGTTCTTC. Its protein is CASSPPTSGDYNEQFF.